This section outlines one TCR beta chain sequence together with its context. Some clones are missing from TCRdb's copy, which holds only in-frame ones; the method was immunoSEQ multiplex PCR. This repertoire shows around 80,000 clones, about 85% found once; its top ten account for over 0.75%. The data were taken from a study of OX40 agonist ivuxolimab in advanced cancers. The origin of this receptor is an adult with an advanced solid tumor such as melanoma, head and neck, liver or kidney cancer. The starting material was CD4+ or CD8+ T cells sorted from blood, obtained in a trial of the OX40 agonist ivuxolimab.

CDR3 sequence reads: CAISKSSYEQYF. For the CDR3, the DNA is TGTGCCATCAGTAAGAGCTCCTACGAGCAGTACTTC. V and J are TRBV10-3 and TRBJ2-7; no clear D gene. This CDR3 is built from 12 residues. Looked up from germline, CDR1 is ENHRY and CDR2 is SYGVKD. V lost 5 bases and J lost 0, with 5 bases in between.